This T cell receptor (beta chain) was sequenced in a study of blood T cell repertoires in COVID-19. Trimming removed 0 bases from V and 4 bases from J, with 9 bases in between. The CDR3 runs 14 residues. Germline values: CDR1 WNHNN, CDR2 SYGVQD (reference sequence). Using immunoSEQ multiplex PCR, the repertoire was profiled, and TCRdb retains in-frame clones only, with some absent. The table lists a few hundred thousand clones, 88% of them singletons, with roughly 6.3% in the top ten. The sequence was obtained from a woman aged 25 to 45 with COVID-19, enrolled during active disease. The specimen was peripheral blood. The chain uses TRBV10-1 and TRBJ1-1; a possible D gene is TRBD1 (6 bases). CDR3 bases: TGCGCCAGCAGTGAGTCCGGCAGGGGCACTGAAGCTTTCTTT. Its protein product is CASSESGRGTEAFF.